These 2 T cell receptor beta chains were all obtained from the same sample, sequenced in a study of shared clonotypes between healthy human individuals. Profiling relied on immunoSEQ multiplex PCR, and the TCRdb table lists in-frame clones only, not all of them. The table includes about 480,000 clones, 79% detected once. Material for sequencing was PBMCs. The source of these receptors is a woman in her forties in good health. Some clones in this sample may be carry-over from other donors' samples.

This clone has just a few counts. The same CDR3 arises from other DNA sequences in this sample as well. The chain has TRBV6-5 and TRBJ2-7; D not certain. Germline lookup yields CDR1 MNHEY and CDR2 SVGAGI. The CDR3 contains 12 residues. V was cut by 0 bases and J by 4 bases, with 4 bases left in between. CDR3 bases: TGTGCCAGCAGTTACTCTCCTTACGAGCAGTACTTC. Translating gives CASSYSPYEQYF.

The gene calls are TRBV28 and TRBJ2-7, with no clear D. The CDR3 sequence is 16 residues long. Germline CDR1 MDHEN, CDR2 SYDVKM. Trimming pared 3 bases from V and 3 bases from J, leaving 18 bases between. CDR3 sequence: CASSFPTPSRNYEQYF. The CDR3 region has the DNA TGTGCCAGCAGTTTCCCTACCCCTAGTAGAAACTACGAGCAGTACTTC.